The rows below give T cell receptor beta chains drawn from one sample of a study of T-cell memory formation after mild COVID-19. TCRdb itself ran the 5' RACE reads through MiXCR, one entry per CDR3 protein. The table records under 550,000 distinct CDR3 sequences, 18% of them present only once. The sequenced sample consisted of PBMCs or a T cell subset sorted from them (not recorded which). These TCRs come from an adult woman who had mild COVID-19 (a few samples of this study predate the infection). Cell type and time point are not known. Both conserved end residues are part of each CDR3. The order of the fields is D gene, V gene, clone size, J gene, CDR3 DNA, CDR3 protein. The D gene is left open where the match is weak. Some rows have no size entry. The others give once, few or many, or a class for an expanded clone.

>.|TRBV11-2|.|TRBJ2-1
TGTGCCAGCAGCAAGAGGGGCACTTACAATGAGCAGTTCTTC
CASSKRGTYNEQFF
>.|TRBV20-1|many|TRBJ1-2
TGCAGTGCTAGAGATCCCAGGGGCTATGGCTACACCTTC
CSARDPRGYGYTF
>.|TRBV5-1|few|TRBJ2-1
TGCGCCAGCAGCCACTGGAGGGGACGGGGAACATACAATGAGCAGTTCTTC
CASSHWRGRGTYNEQFF
>TRBD2|TRBV4-2|.|TRBJ2-5
TGTGCCAGCAGCCAAGCCGCTAGCGGGACCCCAAAGACCCAGTACTTC
CASSQAASGTPKTQYF
>.|TRBV4-1|.|TRBJ2-2
TGCGCCAGCAGACCAGGGGGGATGAGCACCGGGGAGCTGTTTTTT
CASRPGGMSTGELFF
>TRBD1|TRBV19|.|TRBJ2-3
TGTGCCAGTAGTATGGTGAGAGGGACAGGCTGGGGCACAGATACGCAGTATTTT
CASSMVRGTGWGTDTQYF
>.|TRBV14|few|TRBJ1-1
TGTGCCAGCAGCCAAACAAGGTCTATTGGCACTGAAGCTTTCTTT
CASSQTRSIGTEAFF
>TRBD1|TRBV20-1|.|TRBJ2-7
TGCAGTGCCCCGCACCTTGGACAGGGCTACGAGCAGTACTTC
CSAPHLGQGYEQYF
>.|TRBV23-1|.|TRBJ2-1
TGCGCCAGCAGTCAACCCGACAGCAATGAGCAGTTCTTC
CASSQPDSNEQFF
>TRBD1|TRBV5-6|few|TRBJ2-1
TGTGCCAGCAGCCAGGGACAGAGCTTACGGGAGCAGTTCTTC
CASSQGQSLREQFF
>.|TRBV27|few|TRBJ2-2
TGTGCCAGCAGTTTCTTGGGCGCCGGGGAGCTGTTTTTT
CASSFLGAGELFF
>.|TRBV5-1|.|TRBJ2-3
TGCGCCAGCAGCTTGGGGTCGCCGGCCCCCGATACGCAGTATTTT
CASSLGSPAPDTQYF
>TRBD1|TRBV18|many|TRBJ2-4
TGTGCCAGCAGTCCGGGACAGGGATTAGCCAAAAACATTCAGTACTTC
CASSPGQGLAKNIQYF
>.|TRBV10-3|once|TRBJ1-2
TGTGCCATCAAGACCGGGGCCAACTATGGCTACACCTTC
CAIKTGANYGYTF
>.|TRBV9|few|TRBJ1-1
TGTGCCAGCAGCGTATCCTCGGAGACAGGTGAGAACACTGAAGCTTTCTTT
CASSVSSETGENTEAFF
>TRBD2|TRBV6-5|.|TRBJ2-2
TGTGCCAGCAGTTACTCGACTAGCGGGGACCATAACACCGGGGAGCTGTTTTTT
CASSYSTSGDHNTGELFF
>.|TRBV5-4|.|TRBJ2-3
TGTGCCAGCAGCTTGGGGCTTCAAAATACGCAGTATTTT
CASSLGLQNTQYF
>.|TRBV30|few|TRBJ2-5
TGTGCCTGGAACCGGGGGGAGACCCAGTACTTC
CAWNRGETQYF
>.|TRBV24-1|.|TRBJ2-1
TGTGCCACCAGTGATCTGGGTGAGCAGTTCTTC
CATSDLGEQFF
>TRBD1|TRBV7-2|few|TRBJ2-6
TGTGCCAGCAGCTTAGGCGGGACAGGGACTGGGGCCAACGTCCTGACTTTC
CASSLGGTGTGANVLTF
>.|TRBV7-2|few|TRBJ2-5
TGTGCCAGCAGCTTAATGGCAGGTCAAGAGACCCAGTACTTC
CASSLMAGQETQYF
>.|TRBV29-1|few|TRBJ2-3
TGCAGCTCCTACAGACCGGGAACAGATACGCAGTATTTT
CSSYRPGTDTQYF